This TCR beta chain was captured by sequencing in a study of CXCR3-negative and CXCR3-positive naive CD8 T cells. About the research overall: Each library held about 1.5 +/- 0.3 million TRB reads, some 130 million in total. Study results and caveats: CXCR3-positive naive cells had TRB CDR3s that were more hydrophobic than CXCR3-negative naive cells had. For naive cells, CXCR3-negative and CXCR3-positive subsets had similar TRBV-TRBJ usage; for memory cells, usage differed.

Worth noting for this clonotype: The antigen is not known.

Germline V gives CDR1 MNHNY, CDR2 SVGAGI (reference sequence). CDR3 length: 16 amino acids. The TRB cDNA libraries were prepared by 5' RACE with UMI labels. TCRdb re-analyzed the 5' RACE reads; it lists each CDR3 protein once, without DNA. The table lists approximately 100,000 distinct CDR3 sequences. Triplicate approximately 300,000-cell sorts were made of each CD8+ T cell subset. This clonotype was obtained from a human donor in good health. Some clones in this sample may be carry-over from other donors' samples. V is TRBV6-6 and J is TRBJ2-7. The sample comprised naive CXCR3+ CD8+ T cells from blood. The subset here: CD45RO-CCR7+CD27+CD95- naive CD8+ T cells expressing CXCR3 (TNR3+). The CDR3 region is CASSLVHSQRTYEQYF.